Below are 30 T cell receptor beta chains sequenced from a single sample in a study of blood T cell repertoires in COVID-19. The assay was immunoSEQ multiplex PCR, and TCRdb's table has in-frame clones only and misses some. Among approximately 50,000 clones, 77% were seen once, and the ten largest hold roughly 45%. Sequencing input: peripheral blood. The origin of the receptors is a man aged 65 to 85 with active or convalescent COVID-19.

V is TRBV18 and J is TRBJ2-7, with D perhaps matching TRBD1 (6 bases). Per the germline V gene, CDR1 is KGHSH and CDR2 is LQKENI. V lost 5 bases to trimming and J lost 4 bases, with 6 bases between them. This CDR3 spans 11 amino acids. CDR3 loop: CASSTGYEQYF. The CDR3 DNA reads as TGTGCCAGCTCAACAGGGTACGAGCAGTACTTC. The variable domain in full, with the rest retrieved from reference TRBV18 and TRBJ2-7, is NAGVMQNPRHLVRRRGQEARLRCSPMKGHSHVYWYRQLPEEGLKFMVYLQKENIIDESGMPKERFSAEFPKEGPSILRIQQVVRGDSAAYFCASSTGYEQYFGPGTRLTVT.

V is TRBV11-2 and J is TRBJ2-7; 11 bases line up with TRBD2. The CDR3 contains 16 residues. The germline V gene encodes CDR1 SGHAT and CDR2 FQNNGV. V dropped 8 bases and J dropped 5; count of bases not matched to a gene: 14. The CDR3 nucleotides are TGTGCCAGCCGCCCCTTAGCGGGGGGGCCGATCAACGAGCAGTACTTC. Its translation: CASRPLAGGPINEQYF.

J is TRBJ1-6 and V is TRBV5-1; no reliable D call. This CDR3 contains 13 residues. Germline-derived CDR1 and CDR2 are SGHRS and YFSETQ. With 0 bases removed from V and 6 bases from J, the gap between germline ends came to 4 bases. CDR3 region: CASSLAGNSPLHF. The CDR3 DNA sequence: TGCGCCAGCAGCTTGGCCGGTAATTCACCCCTCCACTTT.

The CDR3 DNA reads TGTGCCAGCTCAGGGGACAGCGATTCACCCCTCCACTTT. Translated: CASSGDSDSPLHF. This rearrangement joins TRBV18 to TRBJ1-6; 7 bases map to TRBD1. The J segment lost 8 bases and the V segment lost 5 bases, leaving 3 bases of the junction unmatched. Germline V gene data show CDR1 as KGHSH and CDR2 as LQKENI. The CDR3 is 13 amino acids.

The rearrangement uses TRBV19 and TRBJ2-1; 12 nucleotides match TRBD1. Germline values: CDR1 LNHDA, CDR2 SQIVND (reference sequence). This CDR3 contains 18 residues. Trimming cost V 4 bases and J 6 bases; bases outside gene matches: 13. The CDR3: CASSTQSRDRGRGNEQFF. The CDR3, as DNA: TGTGCCAGTAGTACGCAGTCCCGGGACAGGGGGCGCGGCAATGAGCAGTTCTTC.

The chain couples TRBV30 to TRBJ2-7; TRBD1 is a possible D gene (6 bases). Looked up from germline, CDR1 is GTSNPN and CDR2 is SVGIG (reference sequence). The CDR3 length is 13 residues. V was trimmed by 0 bases and J by 5 bases, leaving 11 bases between them. This CDR3 reads CAWSVNRDNEQYF. CDR3 sequence (DNA): TGTGCCTGGAGTGTAAACAGGGACAACGAGCAGTACTTC.

V is TRBV29-1 and J is TRBJ1-1, with D maybe TRBD1 (5 bases). Germline assignment: CDR1 SQVTM and CDR2 ANQGSEA. This CDR3 has 13 residues. V lost 5 bases and J 4 bases, leaving 14 bases between the germline ends. The CDR3 nucleotides are TGCAGCGTTTGGGCTCTGGGGGGCACTGAAGCTTTCTTT. This codes for CSVWALGGTEAFF.

This clone was detected only a few times. This sequence joins TRBV27 and TRBJ2-3, with 14 bases fitting TRBD2. There are 16 residues in the CDR3. The germline gives CDR1 MNHEY, CDR2 SMNVEV (reference sequence). V trimming: 6 bases; J trimming: 9 bases; junction bases outside the gene matches: 11. As DNA, the CDR3 is TGTGCCAGCAGCCCAACCGGGACTAGCGGGAGCGTCACGCAGTATTTT. Its translation: CASSPTGTSGSVTQYF.

The table lists this clone with a few counts. This chain connects TRBV7-3 to TRBJ2-7; 7 positions agree with TRBD1. CDR1 and CDR2 (germline): SGHTA, FQGTGA. The CDR3 is made up of 14 amino acids. V lost 6 bases to trimming and J lost 1 base; unmatched junction nucleotides: 6. CDR3 in DNA: TGTGCCAGCAGGACCACAGGGGAGTCCTACGAGCAGTACTTC. Protein product: CASRTTGESYEQYF.

The chain has TRBV19 and TRBJ1-5; 8 bases agree with TRBD1. This CDR3 comprises 14 residues. Germline V CDR1 and CDR2: LNHDA, SQIVND (reference sequence). V was clipped by 3 bases and J by 7 bases; unmatched bases: 5. The CDR3 region is CASSIRTGYQPQHF. As DNA, the CDR3 is TGTGCCAGTAGTATTAGGACAGGGTACCAGCCCCAGCATTTT.

The V gene is TRBV20-1, the J gene TRBJ2-7, with TRBD2 matching over 7 bases. J gave up 3 bases and V 3 bases, and 8 bases lay outside the gene matches. There are 14 residues in the CDR3. CDR1 is DFQATT and CDR2 is SNEGSKA in the germline V gene (reference sequence). The CDR3 coding sequence is TGCAGTGCTAGTCACTCGCGGGGGATCTACGAGCAGTACTTC. The encoded protein is CSASHSRGIYEQYF.

V and J are TRBV7-4 and TRBJ1-5; 9 bases align to TRBD1. This CDR3 region has 16 residues. Germline lookup yields CDR1 SGHVT and CDR2 SQSDAQ. The V and J ends lost 2 bases and 6 bases, in that order; junction bases with no gene match: 8. CDR3 sequence: CASSLLNRGLFQPQHF. The CDR3 DNA sequence: TGTGCCAGCAGCTTACTTAACAGGGGGCTTTTTCAGCCCCAGCATTTT.

Written as DNA, the CDR3 is TGTGCCAGCAGCCTGTTCAGCGGGGGGCCCACAGATACGCAGTATTTT. Protein: CASSLFSGGPTDTQYF. The chain combines TRBV3-1 (or the pseudogene TRBV3-2) with TRBJ2-3; TRBD2 agrees at 9 bases. Germline CDR1 LGHDT, CDR2 YNNKEL (reference sequence). V dropped 4 bases and J dropped 2; count of bases not matched to a gene: 7. The CDR3 has 16 residues.

This clone was seen more than once but under ten times. The chain is built from TRBV19 and TRBJ1-6; tentatively, D is TRBD1 (6 bases). The CDR3 runs 16 residues. CDR1 is LNHDA and CDR2 is SQIVND in the germline V gene (reference sequence). The V end was cut by 1 base, the J end by 9 bases, with 16 bases between. The CDR3 region is CASSIGPQGFASPLHF. The CDR3 nucleotides read TGTGCCAGTAGTATAGGACCACAGGGTTTCGCTTCACCCCTCCACTTT.

CDR3 loop: CASSLVGVNSYEQYF. As DNA, the CDR3 is TGTGCCAGCAGCTTAGTAGGGGTCAACTCCTACGAGCAGTACTTC. The gene calls are TRBV7-6 and TRBJ2-7; TRBD1 is a possible D gene (5 bases). CDR3 size: 15 residues. The germline V gene encodes CDR1 SGHVS and CDR2 FNYEAQ. The germline V and J ends were trimmed by 1 base and 0 bases, with 10 bases remaining between them.

V is TRBV10-3 and J is TRBJ1-1; 11 bases map to TRBD1. After removal of 0 bases from V and 4 bases from J, the junction contained 10 bases not matched to a gene. This CDR3 is built from 18 residues. CDR1 ENHRY and CDR2 SYGVKD come from the germline V gene. The CDR3 DNA reads as TGTGCCATCAGTGAGTCTCGTCCCGGGACAGGGGGAAGCACTGAAGCTTTCTTT. Translation: CAISESRPGTGGSTEAFF.

This chain joins TRBV11-3 and TRBJ2-3, with TRBD2 matching 9 bases. V trimming: 5 bases; J trimming: 4 bases; junction bases outside the gene matches: 10. This CDR3 comprises 16 residues. Germline CDR1 and CDR2: SGHNT and YENEEA. As DNA, the CDR3 is TGTGCCAGCAGCCAACTTAGCGGGAGTGGTGCAGATACGCAGTATTTT. Residues: CASSQLSGSGADTQYF.

The gene calls are TRBV2 and TRBJ2-1; TRBD2 agrees at 9 bases. There are 14 residues in the CDR3. Germline V gene data show CDR1 as SNHLY and CDR2 as FYNNEI. The ends lost 4 bases at V and 7 bases at J; junction bases unmatched: 5. CDR3 DNA sequence: TGTGCCAGCAGTGTTGCGGGGGGGAGGAATGAGCAGTTCTTC. Translating it yields CASSVAGGRNEQFF.

This clone was detected only once. The V gene is TRBV4-3, the J gene TRBJ2-1; the match to TRBD2 covers 8 bases. V shed 2 bases, J shed 6 bases, and the junction held 6 bases outside the gene matches. The CDR3 totals 15 residues. Germline CDR1 reads LGHNA; CDR2 reads YSLEER. In DNA form, the CDR3 reads TGCGCCAGCAGCCAACGTGGGCGGGGGGCCAATGAGCAGTTCTTC. Its translation: CASSQRGRGANEQFF.

In this sample, this clone turned up a few times. The rearrangement links TRBV6-5 to TRBJ1-4; weak D call: TRBD1 (5 bases). The CDR3 spans 15 residues. Germline-derived CDR1 and CDR2 are MNHEY and SVGAGI. V lost 5 bases, J lost 7 bases, and 17 bases lay in between. The CDR3: CASSKSRRGGEKLFF. The CDR3 DNA sequence: TGTGCCAGCAGTAAGTCACGAAGGGGTGGTGAAAAACTGTTTTTT.

The chain recombines TRBV2 with TRBJ1-2; D is unclear. The CDR3 loop spans 13 amino acids. CDR1 SNHLY and CDR2 FYNNEI come from the germline V gene. The V gene lost 4 bases and the J gene lost 2 bases, with 8 bases spanning the gap. The CDR3 loop reads CASSASVNYGYTF. The CDR3, as DNA: TGTGCCAGCAGTGCTTCGGTCAACTATGGCTACACCTTC. The variable domain in full, completed from reference TRBV2 and TRBJ1-2, reads EPEVTQTPSHQVTQMGQEVILRCVPISNHLYFYWYRQILGQKVEFLVSFYNNEISEKSEIFDDQFSVERPDGSNFTLKIRSTKLEDSAMYFCASSASVNYGYTFGSGTRLTVV.

The V gene is TRBV7-2, the J gene TRBJ1-6; maybe TRBD1 (6 bases). CDR3 length: 13 residues. Germline loops: CDR1 SGHTA, CDR2 FQGNSA. The V gene lost 6 bases and the J gene lost 6 bases, with 9 bases spanning the gap. For the CDR3, the DNA is TGTGCCAGCAGACAGGGACCTAATTCACCCCTCCACTTT. Its protein product is CASRQGPNSPLHF.

The chain links TRBV6-2 or TRBV6-3 to TRBJ2-7; 7 bases align to TRBD2. Germline-derived CDR1 and CDR2 are MNHEY and SVGEGT. V shed 2 bases and J 0 bases; nucleotides not matched to a gene: 7. The CDR3 runs to 16 residues. CDR3 DNA sequence: TGTGCCAGCAGTTACCAGAGCGGGACCAGCTCCTACGAGCAGTACTTC. Its translation: CASSYQSGTSSYEQYF.

This clone appeared once. The gene calls are TRBV7-9 and TRBJ2-1; D remains ambiguous. Trimming shortened V by 1 base and J by 4 bases, and 11 bases separated the two germline ends. The CDR3 spans 15 residues. Looked up from germline, CDR1 is SEHNR and CDR2 is FQNEAQ (reference sequence). The CDR3 spells CASSLGGNSYNEQFF. CDR3 coding DNA: TGTGCCAGCAGCTTAGGAGGTAATAGTTACAATGAGCAGTTCTTC.

This chain connects TRBV6-2 or TRBV6-3 to TRBJ1-5, with D possibly matching TRBD1 (5 bases). CDR3 length: 14 amino acids. Trimming took off 6 bases at V and 7 bases at J, with 16 bases between the two ends. Germline loops: CDR1 MNHEY, CDR2 SVGEGT. As DNA, the CDR3 is TGTGCCAGCAGCCTCGACAGTGTCAGGCAGCCCCAGCATTTT. Protein: CASSLDSVRQPQHF.

This clone was picked up one time. The J gene is TRBJ2-7, the V gene TRBV2, with TRBD1 as a possible D gene (6 bases). Germline CDR1 reads SNHLY; CDR2 reads FYNNEI. V was shortened by 7 bases and J by 2 bases, with 12 bases between the two germline ends. The CDR3 length is 13 residues. CDR3 protein: CASMTGRAYEQYF. Written as DNA, the CDR3 is TGTGCCAGCATGACAGGTCGCGCCTACGAGCAGTACTTC.

The rearrangement uses TRBV5-1 and TRBJ1-2; 7 nucleotides agree with TRBD1. V shed 3 bases and J 5 bases; nucleotides not matched to a gene: 13. There are 16 residues in the CDR3. Germline V gene lookup returns CDR1 SGHRS and CDR2 YFSETQ. In DNA, the CDR3 is TGCGCCAGCAGCTACGGCCGGGGACAGCAGAGGTATGGCTACACCTTC. Amino acid sequence: CASSYGRGQQRYGYTF.

A single count supports this clone. The V and J genes are TRBV5-1 and TRBJ1-2, with D hard to call. Germline V gene sequence: CDR1 SGHRS, CDR2 YFSETQ. The CDR3 runs to 15 residues. V was shortened by 0 bases and J by 4 bases, with 13 bases between the two germline ends. CDR3 DNA: TGCGCCAGCAGCTTGGTTGCACTCGCCTCCTATGGCTACACCTTC. Residues: CASSLVALASYGYTF.

The chain combines TRBV11-2 with TRBJ1-6; weak D call: TRBD1 (5 bases). Trimming removed 0 bases from V and 6 bases from J, with 9 bases in between. The CDR3 has 15 residues. Per germline, CDR1 SGHAT and CDR2 FQNNGV. The CDR3 spells CASSLDRVGNSPLHF. The CDR3 nucleotides read TGTGCCAGCAGCTTAGACAGGGTTGGTAATTCACCCCTCCACTTT.

This clone was seen only a few times. The chain links TRBV19 to TRBJ2-7; TRBD2 aligns across 9 bases. Germline loops: CDR1 LNHDA, CDR2 SQIVND (reference sequence). The CDR3 is made up of 16 amino acids. Losses at the gene ends were 5 bases for V and 2 bases for J; bases not matched to a gene: 10. This CDR3 reads CASSFLAGEGTYEQYF. The CDR3 DNA follows: TGTGCCAGTAGTTTCTTAGCGGGAGAGGGAACCTACGAGCAGTACTTC. Full variable domain (rest looked up from reference TRBV19 and TRBJ2-7): DGGITQSPKYLFRKEGQNVTLSCEQNLNHDAMYWYRQDPGQGLRLIYYSQIVNDFQKGDIAEGYSVSREKKESFPLTVTSAQKNPTAFYLCASSFLAGEGTYEQYFGPGTRLTVT.